Many counts were recorded for the clone carrying this TCR beta chain. Its antigen is undetermined. This sample stems from a study of molecular identifiers for immune sequencing clone quantification. In the sort, naive CD8 T cells were defined as CD8+CD4-CCR7+CD45RA+. Previously described methods with listed TCR primers produced the bulk TCR libraries. TCRdb recomputed calls from the PCR reads with MiXCR, one row per CDR3 protein. This table has some 320,000 distinct CDR3 sequences, 20% to 25% appearing once. V lost 5 bases, J lost 6 bases, and 17 bases lay in between. The CDR3 is 14 amino acids. Germline V gene data show CDR1 as MDHEN and CDR2 as SYDVKM. Points from the study as a whole: Spiked Jurkat TCR RNA from one cell was reportedly detectable among over 800,000 naive cells.

The clonotype comes from a human donor in good health. Some libraries in this study had Jurkat cell RNA spiked in. The sample taken for sequencing was naive CD8+ T cells from blood, with Jurkat cell RNA spiked in. Sample subset: FACS-sorted CD8+CD4-CCR7+CD45RA+ naive T cells. The chain employs TRBV28 and TRBJ2-7, with D maybe TRBD1 (6 bases). The DNA of the CDR3 is TGTGCCAGCAGTCGAAAGGACAGCTTTGGCGAGCAGTACTTC. Amino acids: CASSRKDSFGEQYF.